This passage covers 20 T cell receptor beta chains from one sample sequenced in a study of blood T cell repertoires in COVID-19. TCRdb's copy holds only in-frame clones and misses some; the assay was immunoSEQ multiplex PCR. This table has more than 200,000 clones, approximately 86% appearing once. The sample taken for sequencing was peripheral blood. All receptors derive from a man aged 25 to 40 with active or convalescent COVID-19.

The gene calls are TRBV7-9 and TRBJ2-5; 10 nucleotides line up with TRBD2. The V gene end was trimmed by 2 bases and the J gene end by 2 bases; junction bases not matched to a gene: 5. The CDR3 consists of 16 residues. Germline CDR1 SEHNR, CDR2 FQNEAQ (reference sequence). CDR3 nucleotide sequence: TGTGCCAGCAGCTTATGGACTAGCGGCGAGCAAGAGACCCAGTACTTC. This translates into CASSLWTSGEQETQYF. The full variable domain, rest sourced from reference TRBV7-9 and TRBJ2-5, is DTGVSQNPRHKITKRGQNVTFRCDPISEHNRLYWYRQTLGQGPEFLTYFQNEAQLEKSRLLSDRFSAERPKGSFSTLEIQRTEQGDSAMYLCASSLWTSGEQETQYFGPGTRLLVL.

The DNA for the CDR3 is TGTGCCAGCAGCCTCCGCGACAGCAATAATCAGCCCCAGCATTTT. Residues: CASSLRDSNNQPQHF. This rearrangement joins TRBV7-2 to TRBJ1-5, with D possibly matching TRBD1 (5 bases). Germline values: CDR1 SGHTA, CDR2 FQGNSA. This CDR3 region has 15 residues. V dropped 5 bases and J dropped 4 bases, with 15 bases sitting between them. The full variable domain, rest sourced from reference TRBV7-2 and TRBJ1-5, is GAGVSQSPSNKVTEKGKDVELRCDPISGHTALYWYRQSLGQGLEFLIYFQGNSAPDKSGLPSDRFSAERTGGSVSTLTIQRTQQEDSAVYLCASSLRDSNNQPQHFGDGTRLSIL.

The chain has TRBV3-1 (or the pseudogene TRBV3-2) and TRBJ1-6; D is possibly TRBD1 (6 bases). Trimming pared 3 bases from V and 10 bases from J, leaving 10 bases between. The CDR3 consists of 13 residues. Germline V gives CDR1 LGHDT, CDR2 YNNKEL (reference sequence). Here the CDR3 reads CASSQDRGSPLHF. The DNA for the CDR3 is TGTGCCAGCAGCCAGGACAGAGGATCACCCCTCCACTTT.

This clone was recorded once. The chain uses TRBV5-1 and TRBJ2-3; D unresolved. This CDR3 is built from 13 residues. The V and J ends lost 0 bases and 7 bases respectively, with 9 bases between them. Germline CDR1 and CDR2: SGHRS and YFSETQ. The CDR3 DNA reads TGCGCCAGCAGCTTGGCCGTCGTTAATACGCAGTATTTT. Amino acid sequence: CASSLAVVNTQYF.

The chain carries TRBV11-3 and TRBJ2-7, with 10 bases that match TRBD1. From germline, CDR1 is SGHNT and CDR2 YENEEA. This CDR3 has 16 amino acids. J gave up 6 bases and V 1 base, and 9 bases lay outside the gene matches. In nucleotides, the CDR3 is TGTGCCAGCAGCTTAGGGCGGGACAGGGGTTTCGGCGAGCAGTACTTC. Amino acid sequence: CASSLGRDRGFGEQYF.

This clone was observed once. The rearrangement joins TRBV11-2 to TRBJ2-1; TRBD2 agrees at 8 bases. This CDR3 is 17 amino acids long. Germline loops: CDR1 SGHAT, CDR2 FQNNGV. J was trimmed by 2 bases and V by 0 bases; bases with no gene match: 6. CDR3: CASSLDPSGGTYNEQFF. CDR3 DNA sequence: TGTGCCAGCAGCTTAGACCCAAGCGGGGGTACCTACAATGAGCAGTTCTTC.

This chain links TRBV3-1 (or the pseudogene TRBV3-2) with TRBJ2-1; 8 bases match TRBD2. CDR1 is LGHDT and CDR2 is YNNKEL in the germline V gene (reference sequence). The CDR3 sequence is 16 residues long. With V trimmed by 0 bases and J by 12 bases, 13 bases remained unmatched. The CDR3 sequence: CASSQDQGLAQGGQFF. The CDR3 nucleotides read TGTGCCAGCAGCCAAGATCAAGGACTAGCCCAGGGCGGGCAGTTCTTC.

With respect to this clone: The sample has other DNA sequences that encode this CDR3 too. The rearrangement uses TRBV29-1 and TRBJ1-2; D call uncertain. CDR1 is SQVTM and CDR2 is ANQGSEA in the germline V gene. This CDR3 region has 11 residues. V shed 3 bases and J shed 4 bases, with 6 bases lying between them. Here the CDR3 reads CSVDEGYGYTF. CDR3 nucleotides: TGCAGCGTTGACGAGGGCTATGGCTACACCTTC. The full variable domain, completed using reference TRBV29-1 and TRBJ1-2, is SAVISQKPSRDICQRGTSLTIQCQVDSQVTMMFWYRQQPGQSLTLIATANQGSEATYESGFVIDKFPISRPNLTFSTLTVSNMSPEDSSIYLCSVDEGYGYTFGSGTRLTVV.

The rearrangement joins TRBV25-1 to TRBJ1-2, with D unresolved. From germline, CDR1 is MGHDK and CDR2 SYGVNS. The CDR3 runs 11 residues. The V end lost 2 bases, the J end lost 5 bases, and 3 bases lay between the germline ends. The CDR3 sequence is CASSETYGYTF. CDR3 DNA sequence: TGTGCCAGCAGTGAAACTTATGGCTACACCTTC.

This chain joins TRBV28 and TRBJ1-1; D might be TRBD1 (6 bases). Trimming took off 3 bases at V and 1 base at J, with 6 bases between the two ends. This CDR3 has 13 amino acids. CDR1 MDHEN and CDR2 SYDVKM come from the germline V gene. CDR3 nucleotides: TGTGCCAGCAGTTTGACAGGGAACACTGAAGCTTTCTTT. This gives the protein CASSLTGNTEAFF.

The table lists this clone with a count of one. This chain joins TRBV6-6 and TRBJ2-3; 9 bases agree with TRBD1. CDR1 and CDR2 from the germline V gene are MNHNY and SVGAGI (reference sequence). V lost 5 bases to trimming and J lost 5 bases; unmatched junction nucleotides: 11. This CDR3 has 16 residues. The DNA for the CDR3 is TGTGCCAGCAGTGGGGACAGGGTTTTTAACAAAGATACGCAGTATTTT. The encoded protein is CASSGDRVFNKDTQYF.

The chain recombines TRBV2 with TRBJ2-1; TRBD2 aligns across 8 bases. V shed 4 bases, J shed 3 bases, and the junction held 2 bases outside the gene matches. CDR1 is SNHLY, CDR2 FYNNEI, per germline. The CDR3 length is 14 residues. The CDR3 DNA reads as TGTGCCAGCAGTGGGGGACTAGTCTACAATGAGCAGTTCTTC. Residues: CASSGGLVYNEQFF.

The CDR3 region is CASSDMGGTSYEQYF. The DNA for the CDR3 is TGTGCCAGCAGTGATATGGGGGGGACCTCCTACGAGCAGTACTTC. This chain connects TRBV6-1 to TRBJ2-7; 7 positions agree with TRBD2. V shed 3 bases and J 0 bases; nucleotides not matched to a gene: 5. The germline V gene has CDR1 MNHNS and CDR2 SASEGT. This CDR3 contains 15 residues.

The chain joins TRBV4-1 to TRBJ2-1; the match to TRBD2 covers 12 bases. Per the germline V gene, CDR1 is MGHRA and CDR2 is YSYEKL. V shed 10 bases and J 4 bases; nucleotides not matched to a gene: 5. This CDR3 contains 14 residues. Here the CDR3 reads CATRGLAGYNEQFF. CDR3 DNA: TGCGCCACAAGAGGACTAGCGGGGTACAATGAGCAGTTCTTC.

The V and J genes are TRBV19 and TRBJ2-1, with 8 bases lining up with TRBD2. CDR3 length equals 15 residues. CDR1 and CDR2 from the germline V gene are LNHDA and SQIVND (reference sequence). J lost 0 bases, V lost 7 bases, and 5 bases had no gene match. CDR3 loop: CASTVAGSSYNEQFF. The CDR3 DNA is TGTGCCAGTACCGTAGCGGGGTCCTCCTACAATGAGCAGTTCTTC.

The CDR3 protein is CASSDRDTRSYEQYF. In DNA, the CDR3 is TGTGCCAGCAGTGACCGGGACACTCGCTCCTACGAGCAGTACTTC. The V and J genes are TRBV2 and TRBJ2-7, with a tentative D call TRBD1 (6 bases). This CDR3 region has 15 residues. With 3 bases removed from V and 0 bases from J, the gap between germline ends came to 12 bases. Germline CDR1 and CDR2: SNHLY and FYNNEI.

V usage is TRBV19 and J usage is TRBJ1-3, with a possible D match to TRBD1 (5 bases). V lost 5 bases to trimming and J lost 3 bases, with 8 bases between them. CDR1 LNHDA and CDR2 SQIVND come from the germline V gene (reference sequence). CDR3 length: 13 residues. The CDR3, as DNA: TGTGCCAGTAGTGGGGCGTATGGAAACACCATATATTTT. Encoded protein: CASSGAYGNTIYF.

In this sample, this clone turned up once. The chain links TRBV18 to TRBJ2-7; a possible D gene is TRBD1 (5 bases). This CDR3 has 16 residues. Germline lookup yields CDR1 KGHSH and CDR2 LQKENI. V was cut by 6 bases and J by 4 bases, with 22 bases left in between. CDR3 DNA: TGTGCCAGCTCCGACGGGCCGTCCGAGAAGGGGTACGAGCAGTACTTC. It encodes CASSDGPSEKGYEQYF.

V usage is TRBV6-5 and J usage is TRBJ2-5; 9 bases map to TRBD1. The CDR3 runs 15 residues. Germline V CDR1 and CDR2: MNHEY, SVGAGI. With V trimmed by 5 bases and J by 2 bases, 6 bases remained unmatched. In DNA, the CDR3 is TGTGCCAGCAGTCCCCAGACAGGGGGGCAAGAGACCCAGTACTTC. Encoded protein: CASSPQTGGQETQYF.

The J gene is TRBJ1-1, the V gene TRBV11-2, with 10 bases identical to TRBD1. Germline CDR1 SGHAT, CDR2 FQNNGV. This CDR3 region has 14 residues. J lost 5 bases, V lost 5 bases, and 5 bases had no gene match. CDR3 DNA: TGTGCCAGCAGCCAGGGACAGGGGAATACTGAAGCTTTCTTT. Translated: CASSQGQGNTEAFF.